A single sample gave rise to the 6 T cell receptor beta chains below, sequenced in a study of human T cells and chemical hapten exposure (dated by TCRdb to the early 2020s). Preparation of the library involved RACE. Sequenced on a NextSeq 500. TCRdb reanalyzed the raw reads on its own, using fastp at Q25 for trimming and MiXCR for clone calling, and kept in-frame beta chains. Rows are combined by CDR3 protein, so each entry shows the most common genes and DNA. Present in this sample are around 120,000 distinct CDR3 sequences, 13% of which were seen just once. The biggest ten clones account for around 2.7% of the sample. Per the publication, the time point label means: pre-sensitization, week 0. The treatment or condition label here, explained by the study, means: therapeutic diphenylcyclopropenone sensitization with weekly scalp DPC. Specimen: whole blood, collected in connection with sensitization to the hapten diphenylcyclopropenone (DPC). These receptors came from a woman between 18 and 30 years old with alopecia areata. Some clones in this sample may be carry-over from other donors' samples.

There are a few counts of this clonotype. The J gene is TRBJ2-5, the V gene TRBV7-2; D call uncertain. Germline-derived CDR1 and CDR2 are SGHTA and FQGNSA. Trimming shortened V by 4 bases and J by 1 base, and 10 bases separated the two germline ends. The CDR3 covers 14 residues. CDR3 residues: CASSYGWSQETQYF. CDR3 bases: TGTGCCAGCAGCTACGGATGGTCCCAAGAGACCCAGTACTTC. The complete variable domain, with remaining parts taken from reference TRBV7-2 and TRBJ2-5, reads GAGVSQSPSNKVTEKGKDVELRCDPISGHTALYWYRQSLGQGLEFLIYFQGNSAPDKSGLPSDRFSAERTGGSVSTLTIQRTQQEDSAVYLCASSYGWSQETQYFGPGTRLLVL.

This clonotype was seen more than once but under ten times. The genes are TRBV5-6 and TRBJ2-7; D call uncertain. The CDR3 is 14 residues long. In germline, CDR1 is SGHDT, CDR2 YYEEEE. With 0 bases removed from V and 3 bases from J, the gap between germline ends came to 10 bases. CDR3: CASSLGASFYEQYF. The CDR3 region has the DNA TGTGCCAGCAGCTTGGGGGCCAGTTTCTACGAGCAGTACTTC.

This CDR3 is CASSQGLIGELFF. The CDR3 DNA sequence: TGTGCCAGCAGCCAGGGGCTGATCGGGGAGCTGTTTTTT. The chain is built from TRBV3-1 and TRBJ2-2, with D tentatively TRBD1 (5 bases). CDR3 length equals 13 residues. V was cut by 3 bases and J by 7 bases, with 9 bases left in between. Germline CDR1 is LGHDT and CDR2 is YNNKEL (reference sequence).

This clonotype was counted many times. This CDR3 is CASSQESSGWGNTEAFF. The CDR3 DNA reads TGCGCCAGCAGCCAAGAGTCATCAGGGTGGGGGAACACTGAAGCTTTCTTT. The chain uses TRBV4-3 and TRBJ1-1; D possibly corresponds to TRBD1 (5 bases). The CDR3 has 17 amino acids. Germline V gene sequence: CDR1 LGHNA, CDR2 YSLEER. Trimming shortened V by 0 bases and J by 1 base, and 15 bases separated the two germline ends.

This chain joins TRBV7-2 and TRBJ1-2; weak D call: TRBD1 (6 bases). Germline values: CDR1 SGHTA, CDR2 FQGNSA. V lost 1 base and J 4 bases, leaving 16 bases between the germline ends. This CDR3 contains 16 residues. In DNA form, the CDR3 reads TGTGCCAGCAGCTTAGATGGACAGCCGGGCTCCTATGGCTACACCTTC. It translates to CASSLDGQPGSYGYTF.

This rearrangement joins TRBV30 to TRBJ2-3; 8 nucleotides line up with TRBD2. The germline CDR1 and CDR2 sequences are GTSNPN and SVGIG (reference sequence). The J segment lost 4 bases and the V segment lost 7 bases, leaving 10 bases of the junction unmatched. This CDR3 region has 14 residues. CDR3 in amino acids: CASQGLGSADTQYF. The CDR3 bases are TGTGCCTCCCAGGGACTAGGGTCGGCAGATACGCAGTATTTT. Full variable domain (missing parts from reference TRBV30 and TRBJ2-3): SQTIHQWPATLVQPVGSPLSLECTVEGTSNPNLYWYRQAAGRGLQLLFYSVGIGQISSEVPQNLSASRPQDRQFILSSKKLLLSDSGFYLCASQGLGSADTQYFGPGTRLTVL.